This TCR beta chain comes out of a study of blood T cell repertoires in COVID-19. Using immunoSEQ multiplex PCR, the repertoire was profiled, and TCRdb retains in-frame clones only, with some absent. The top ten hold roughly 1.6% of the sample, which has about 200,000 clones, 88% seen once. V was pared by 3 bases and J by 4 bases, with 19 bases between. There are 16 residues in the CDR3. Germline assignment: CDR1 SGHNT and CDR2 YYREEE (reference sequence). The V and J genes are TRBV5-4 and TRBJ1-1; D gene unclear. Sequenced: peripheral blood. The TCR originated in a young man with active or convalescent COVID-19. This CDR3 reads CASSSTRSSGSTEAFF. CDR3 in DNA: TGTGCCAGCAGCTCAACCCGTAGCTCCGGGAGCACTGAAGCTTTCTTT.